One T cell receptor beta chain is described in this entry. As yet, its antigen is unknown. This entry comes from a study of cytomegalovirus exposure and HLA in healthy donors. The study's findings and limits: The study flagged some 170 TCR beta chains as cytomegalovirus-associated. A subsequent analysis found that TCR clusters from the first cohort also tended to co-occur in the roughly 120 validation repertoires, with roughly 95% of cluster scores above 0.

Measured with immunoSEQ multiplex PCR; TCRdb has only the in-frame clones, and not every one. The sample shows 200,000 to 300,000 clones, approximately 86% of them seen only once. This CDR3 has 15 residues. The V gene end was trimmed by 5 bases and the J gene end by 2 bases; junction bases not matched to a gene: 8. Germline lookup yields CDR1 SGHNT and CDR2 YENEEA. The specimen was PBMCs. The clonotype comes from a woman under 40 in good health and CMV-seropositive. This chain joins TRBV11-3 and TRBJ2-5; 7 bases are a match to TRBD1. CDR3 sequence: CASSAWDSLQETQYF. CDR3 in DNA: TGTGCCAGCAGCGCCTGGGACAGCCTTCAAGAGACCCAGTACTTC.